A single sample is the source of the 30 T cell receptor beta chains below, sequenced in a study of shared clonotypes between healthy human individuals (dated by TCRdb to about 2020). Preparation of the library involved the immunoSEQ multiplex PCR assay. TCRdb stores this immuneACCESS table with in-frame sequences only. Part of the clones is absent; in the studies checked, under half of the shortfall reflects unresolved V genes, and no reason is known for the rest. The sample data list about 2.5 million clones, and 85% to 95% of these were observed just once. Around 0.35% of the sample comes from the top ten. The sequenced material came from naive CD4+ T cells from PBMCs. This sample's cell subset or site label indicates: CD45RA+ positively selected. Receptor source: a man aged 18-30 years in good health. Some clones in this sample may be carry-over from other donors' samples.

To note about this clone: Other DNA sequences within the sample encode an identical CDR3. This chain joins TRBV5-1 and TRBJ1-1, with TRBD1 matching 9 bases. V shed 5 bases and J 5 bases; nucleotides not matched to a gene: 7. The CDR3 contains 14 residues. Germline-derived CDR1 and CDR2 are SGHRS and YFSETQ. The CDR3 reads CASSSTGGWTEAFF. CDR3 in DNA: TGCGCCAGCAGTTCTACAGGGGGCTGGACTGAAGCTTTCTTT. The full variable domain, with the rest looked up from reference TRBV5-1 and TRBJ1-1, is KAGVTQTPRYLIKTRGQQVTLSCSPISGHRSVSWYQQTPGQGLQFLFEYFSETQRNKGNFPGRFSGRQFSNSRSEMNVSTLELGDSALYLCASSSTGGWTEAFFGQGTRLTVV.

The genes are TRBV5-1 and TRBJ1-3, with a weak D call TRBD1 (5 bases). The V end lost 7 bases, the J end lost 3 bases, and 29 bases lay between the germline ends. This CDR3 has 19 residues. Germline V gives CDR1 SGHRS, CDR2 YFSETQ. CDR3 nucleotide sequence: TGCGCCAGCTCGCCCGCCGACACAGAAGGGGTTATCAGTGGAAACACCATATATTTT. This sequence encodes CASSPADTEGVISGNTIYF. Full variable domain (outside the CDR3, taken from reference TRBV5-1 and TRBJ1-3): KAGVTQTPRYLIKTRGQQVTLSCSPISGHRSVSWYQQTPGQGLQFLFEYFSETQRNKGNFPGRFSGRQFSNSRSEMNVSTLELGDSALYLCASSPADTEGVISGNTIYFGEGSWLTVV.

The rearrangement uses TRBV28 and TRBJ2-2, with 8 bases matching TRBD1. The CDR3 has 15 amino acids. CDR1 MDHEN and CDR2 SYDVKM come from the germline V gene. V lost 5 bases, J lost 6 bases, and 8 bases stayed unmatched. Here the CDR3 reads CASSLGQAGSGELFF. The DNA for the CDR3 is TGTGCCAGCAGTCTGGGACAGGCCGGATCCGGGGAGCTGTTTTTT.

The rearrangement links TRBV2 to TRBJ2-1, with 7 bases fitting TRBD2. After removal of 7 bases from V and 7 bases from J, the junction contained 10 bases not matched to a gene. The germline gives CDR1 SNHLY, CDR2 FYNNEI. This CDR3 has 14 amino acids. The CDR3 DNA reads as TGTGCCAGCACCCTCAGGGCAGCGGGGAATGAGCAGTTCTTC. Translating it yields CASTLRAAGNEQFF.

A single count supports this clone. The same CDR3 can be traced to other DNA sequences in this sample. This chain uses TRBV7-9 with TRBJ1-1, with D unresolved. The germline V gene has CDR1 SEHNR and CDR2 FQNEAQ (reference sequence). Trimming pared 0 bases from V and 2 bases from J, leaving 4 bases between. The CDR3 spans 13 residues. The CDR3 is CASSLAGNTEAFF. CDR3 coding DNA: TGTGCCAGCAGCTTAGCGGGTAACACTGAAGCTTTCTTT.

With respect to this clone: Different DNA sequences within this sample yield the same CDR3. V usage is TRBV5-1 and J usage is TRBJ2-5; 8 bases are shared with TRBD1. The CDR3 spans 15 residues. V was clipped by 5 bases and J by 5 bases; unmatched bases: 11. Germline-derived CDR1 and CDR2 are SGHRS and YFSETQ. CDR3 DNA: TGCGCCAGCAGTTTTGCGGCAGGGGGCCGGGAGACCCAGTACTTC. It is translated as CASSFAAGGRETQYF. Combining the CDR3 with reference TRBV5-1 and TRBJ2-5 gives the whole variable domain KAGVTQTPRYLIKTRGQQVTLSCSPISGHRSVSWYQQTPGQGLQFLFEYFSETQRNKGNFPGRFSGRQFSNSRSEMNVSTLELGDSALYLCASSFAAGGRETQYFGPGTRLLVL.

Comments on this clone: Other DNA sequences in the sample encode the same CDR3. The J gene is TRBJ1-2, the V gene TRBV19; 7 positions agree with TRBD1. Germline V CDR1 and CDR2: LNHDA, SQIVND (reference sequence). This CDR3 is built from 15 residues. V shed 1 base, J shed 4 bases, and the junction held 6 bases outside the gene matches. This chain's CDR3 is CASSIAGAGGYGYTF. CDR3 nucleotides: TGTGCCAGTAGTATAGCCGGGGCAGGGGGCTATGGCTACACCTTC.

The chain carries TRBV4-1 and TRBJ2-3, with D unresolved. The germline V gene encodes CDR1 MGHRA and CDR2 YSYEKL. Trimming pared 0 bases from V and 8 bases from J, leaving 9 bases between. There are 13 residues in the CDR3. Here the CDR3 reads CASSQDPHRTQYF. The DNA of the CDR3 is TGCGCCAGCAGCCAAGATCCCCACCGTACGCAGTATTTT.

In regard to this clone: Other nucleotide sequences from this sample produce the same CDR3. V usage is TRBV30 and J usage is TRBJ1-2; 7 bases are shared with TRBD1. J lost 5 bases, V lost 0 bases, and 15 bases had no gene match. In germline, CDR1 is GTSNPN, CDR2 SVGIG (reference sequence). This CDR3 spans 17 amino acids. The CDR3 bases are TGTGCCTGGAGTGTGTCCGGGACAGCTTCGGCCGTATATGGCTACACCTTC. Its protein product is CAWSVSGTASAVYGYTF.

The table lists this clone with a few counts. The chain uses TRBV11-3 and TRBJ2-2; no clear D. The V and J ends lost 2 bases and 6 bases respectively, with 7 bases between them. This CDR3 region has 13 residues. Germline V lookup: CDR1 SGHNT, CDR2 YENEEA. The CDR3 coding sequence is TGTGCCAGCAGCTTAAAGACCCCCGGGGAGCTGTTTTTT. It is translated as CASSLKTPGELFF.

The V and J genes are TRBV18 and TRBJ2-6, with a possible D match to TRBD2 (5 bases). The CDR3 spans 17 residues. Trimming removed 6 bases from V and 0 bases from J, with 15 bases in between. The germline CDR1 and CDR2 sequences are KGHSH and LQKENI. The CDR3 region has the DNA TGTGCCAGCTCGCTTTTGGGGAGCAGCTCTGGGGCCAACGTCCTGACTTTC. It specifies CASSLLGSSSGANVLTF.

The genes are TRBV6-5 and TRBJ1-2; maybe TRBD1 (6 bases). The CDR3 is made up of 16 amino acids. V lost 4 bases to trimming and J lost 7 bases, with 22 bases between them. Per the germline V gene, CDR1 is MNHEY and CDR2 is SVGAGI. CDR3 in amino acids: CASSSLRQGPSAGYTF. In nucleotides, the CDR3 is TGTGCCAGCAGTTCCCTTCGCCAGGGGCCTTCGGCTGGCTACACCTTC.

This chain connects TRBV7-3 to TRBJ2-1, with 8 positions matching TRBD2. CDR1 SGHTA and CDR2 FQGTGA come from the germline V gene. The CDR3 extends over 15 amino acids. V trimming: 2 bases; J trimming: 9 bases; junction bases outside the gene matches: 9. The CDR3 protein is CASSLVAGRTGEQFF. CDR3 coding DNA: TGTGCCAGCAGCTTAGTAGCGGGAAGGACGGGTGAGCAGTTCTTC.

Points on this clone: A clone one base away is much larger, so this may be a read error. Here the CDR3 reads CASSEGTSGNNEQFF. In DNA form, the CDR3 reads TGTGCCAGCAGCGAAGGGACTAGCGGAAACAATGAGCAGTTCTTC. The chain combines TRBV7-3 with TRBJ2-1; 11 positions match TRBD2. Germline-derived CDR1 and CDR2 are SGHTA and FQGTGA. V lost 5 bases, J lost 5 bases, and 5 bases stayed unmatched. The CDR3 sequence is 15 residues long.

The CDR3 nucleotides are TGCGCCTCTCAGGGTAGGAACCTAAACTATGGCTACACCTTC. Amino acid sequence: CASQGRNLNYGYTF. V usage is TRBV23-1 and J usage is TRBJ1-2, with D possibly TRBD1 on 5 matching bases. TRBV23-1 is assigned to the ORF class and has an uncertain function. V lost 11 bases, J lost 2 bases, and 18 bases lay in between. The CDR3 spans 14 residues.

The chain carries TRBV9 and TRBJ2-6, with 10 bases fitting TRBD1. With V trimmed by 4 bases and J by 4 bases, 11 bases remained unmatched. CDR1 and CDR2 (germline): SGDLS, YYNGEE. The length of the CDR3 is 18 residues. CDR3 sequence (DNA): TGTGCCAGCAGCCTTTTGACAGGGGGCTACCCCGGGGCCAACGTCCTGACTTTC. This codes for CASSLLTGGYPGANVLTF.

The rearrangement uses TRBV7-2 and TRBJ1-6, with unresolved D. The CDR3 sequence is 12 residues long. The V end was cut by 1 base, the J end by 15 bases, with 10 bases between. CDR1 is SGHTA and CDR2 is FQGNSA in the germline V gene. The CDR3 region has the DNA TGTGCCAGCAGCTTAGTCGGGCAAAGCCTCCACTTT. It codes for CASSLVGQSLHF.

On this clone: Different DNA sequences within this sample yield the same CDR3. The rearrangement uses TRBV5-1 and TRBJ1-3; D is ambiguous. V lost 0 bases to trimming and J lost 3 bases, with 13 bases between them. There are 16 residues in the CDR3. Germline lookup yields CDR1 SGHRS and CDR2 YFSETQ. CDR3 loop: CASSLVAGLGGNTIYF. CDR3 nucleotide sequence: TGCGCCAGCAGCTTGGTTGCCGGACTCGGTGGAAACACCATATATTTT. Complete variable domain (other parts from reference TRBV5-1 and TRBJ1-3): KAGVTQTPRYLIKTRGQQVTLSCSPISGHRSVSWYQQTPGQGLQFLFEYFSETQRNKGNFPGRFSGRQFSNSRSEMNVSTLELGDSALYLCASSLVAGLGGNTIYFGEGSWLTVV.

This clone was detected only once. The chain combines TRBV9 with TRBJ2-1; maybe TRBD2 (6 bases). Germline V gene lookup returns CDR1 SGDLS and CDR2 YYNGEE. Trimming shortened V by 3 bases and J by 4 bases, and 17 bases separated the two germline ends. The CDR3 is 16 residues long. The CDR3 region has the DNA TGTGCCAGCAGCGGTGATAGTTGGGAGGATTACAATGAGCAGTTCTTC. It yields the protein CASSGDSWEDYNEQFF.

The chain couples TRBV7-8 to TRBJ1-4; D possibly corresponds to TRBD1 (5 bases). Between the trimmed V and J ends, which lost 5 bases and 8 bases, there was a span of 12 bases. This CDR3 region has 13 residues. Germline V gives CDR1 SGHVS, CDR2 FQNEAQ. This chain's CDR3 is CASSTRQYEKLFF. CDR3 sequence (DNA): TGTGCCAGCAGCACACGACAGTACGAAAAACTGTTTTTT.

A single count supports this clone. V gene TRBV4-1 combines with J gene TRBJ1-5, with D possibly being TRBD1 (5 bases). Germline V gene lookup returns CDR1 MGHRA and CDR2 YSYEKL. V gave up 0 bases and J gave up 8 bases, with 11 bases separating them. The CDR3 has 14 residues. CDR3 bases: TGCGCCAGCAGCCAAGACGGGACCCAGGAGCCCCAGCATTTT. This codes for CASSQDGTQEPQHF.

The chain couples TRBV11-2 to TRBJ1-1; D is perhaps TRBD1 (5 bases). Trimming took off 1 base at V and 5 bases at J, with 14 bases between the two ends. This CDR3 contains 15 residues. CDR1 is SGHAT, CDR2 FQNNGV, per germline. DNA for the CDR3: TGTGCCAGCAGCTTAGGATTGTGGGGGGGAACTGAAGCTTTCTTT. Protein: CASSLGLWGGTEAFF.

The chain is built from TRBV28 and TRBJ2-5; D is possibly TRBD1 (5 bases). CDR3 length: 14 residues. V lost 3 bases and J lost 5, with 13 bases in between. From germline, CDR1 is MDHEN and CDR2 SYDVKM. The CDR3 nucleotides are TGTGCCAGCAGTTTGTGGCAGGGTAGTGAGACCCAGTACTTC. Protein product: CASSLWQGSETQYF.

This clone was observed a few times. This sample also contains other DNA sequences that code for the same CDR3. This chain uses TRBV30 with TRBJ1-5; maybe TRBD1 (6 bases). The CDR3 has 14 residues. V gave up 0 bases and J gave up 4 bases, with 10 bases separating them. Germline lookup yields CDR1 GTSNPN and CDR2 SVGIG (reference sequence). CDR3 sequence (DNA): TGTGCCTGGAGTGTAGGAGGGGGGAATCAGCCCCAGCATTTT. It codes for CAWSVGGGNQPQHF. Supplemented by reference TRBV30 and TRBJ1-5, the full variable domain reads SQTIHQWPATLVQPVGSPLSLECTVEGTSNPNLYWYRQAAGRGLQLLFYSVGIGQISSEVPQNLSASRPQDRQFILSSKKLLLSDSGFYLCAWSVGGGNQPQHFGDGTRLSIL.

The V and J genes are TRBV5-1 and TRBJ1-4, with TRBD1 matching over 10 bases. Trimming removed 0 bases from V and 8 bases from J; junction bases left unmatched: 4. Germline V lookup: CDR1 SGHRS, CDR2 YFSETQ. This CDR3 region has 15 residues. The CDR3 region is CASSLARGQGEKLFF. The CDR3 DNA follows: TGCGCCAGCAGCTTGGCTCGGGGACAGGGGGAAAAACTGTTTTTT.

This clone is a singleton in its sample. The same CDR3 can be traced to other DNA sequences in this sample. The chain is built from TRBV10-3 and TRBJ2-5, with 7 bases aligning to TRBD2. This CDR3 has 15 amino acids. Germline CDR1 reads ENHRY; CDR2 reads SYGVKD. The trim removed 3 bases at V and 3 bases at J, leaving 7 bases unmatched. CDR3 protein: CAISEGLAVKETQYF. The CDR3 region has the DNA TGTGCCATCAGTGAAGGCCTAGCGGTTAAAGAGACCCAGTACTTC.

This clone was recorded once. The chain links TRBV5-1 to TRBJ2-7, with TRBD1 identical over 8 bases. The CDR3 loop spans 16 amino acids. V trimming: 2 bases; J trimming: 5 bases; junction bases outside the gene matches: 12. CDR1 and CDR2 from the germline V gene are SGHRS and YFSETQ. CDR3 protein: CASSFRVGQGADEQYF. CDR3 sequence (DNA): TGCGCCAGCAGCTTTCGGGTGGGGCAGGGGGCCGACGAGCAGTACTTC. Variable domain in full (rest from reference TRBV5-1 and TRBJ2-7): KAGVTQTPRYLIKTRGQQVTLSCSPISGHRSVSWYQQTPGQGLQFLFEYFSETQRNKGNFPGRFSGRQFSNSRSEMNVSTLELGDSALYLCASSFRVGQGADEQYFGPGTRLTVT.

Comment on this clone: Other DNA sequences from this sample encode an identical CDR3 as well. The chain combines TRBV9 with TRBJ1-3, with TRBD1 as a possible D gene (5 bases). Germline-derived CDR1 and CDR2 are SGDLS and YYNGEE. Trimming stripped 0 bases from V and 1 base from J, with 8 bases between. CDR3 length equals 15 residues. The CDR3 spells CASSVVGGSGNTIYF. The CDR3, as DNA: TGTGCCAGCAGCGTAGTTGGGGGATCTGGAAACACCATATATTTT.

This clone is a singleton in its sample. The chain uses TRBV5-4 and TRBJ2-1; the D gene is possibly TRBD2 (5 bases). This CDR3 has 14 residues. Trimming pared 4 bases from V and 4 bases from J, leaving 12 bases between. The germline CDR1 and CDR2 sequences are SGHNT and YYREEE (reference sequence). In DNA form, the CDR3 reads TGTGCCAGCAGCCGCGCCGGGATATACAATGAGCAGTTCTTC. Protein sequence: CASSRAGIYNEQFF.

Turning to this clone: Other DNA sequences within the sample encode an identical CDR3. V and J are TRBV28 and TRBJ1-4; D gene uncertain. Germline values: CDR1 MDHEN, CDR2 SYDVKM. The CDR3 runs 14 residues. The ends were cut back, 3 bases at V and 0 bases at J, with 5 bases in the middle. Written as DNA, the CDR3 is TGTGCCAGCAGTTTTACCGCAACTAATGAAAAACTGTTTTTT. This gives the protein CASSFTATNEKLFF.